Reported below is one TCR beta chain. This record comes from a study of patients and donors after allogeneic stem cell transplantation. Germline V lookup: CDR1 SGHVS, CDR2 FNYEAQ. Losses at the gene ends were 7 bases for V and 2 bases for J; bases not matched to a gene: 5. CDR3 size: 14 residues. TCRdb reprocessed the RT-PCR reads with MiXCR, giving one entry per CDR3 protein. The table shows a few hundred thousand distinct CDR3 sequences, with about 37% occurring only once. The TCR comes from a human donor who was either an allogeneic HSCT recipient or a stem cell or donor lymphocyte infusion donor (not recorded which). It is not recorded whose cells these are; they may come from a transplant donor. The chain combines TRBV7-6 with TRBJ2-3, with 8 bases lining up with TRBD2. Sequencing was done on a sample of blood, either unsorted or a sorted T cell fraction (not recorded which). DNA of the CDR3: TGTGCCAGCACCTTTAGCGGGATCACAGATACGCAGTATTTT. It encodes CASTFSGITDTQYF.